Listed here are 3 T cell receptor beta chains from one sample, sequenced in a study of blood T cell repertoires in COVID-19. Libraries were prepared by immunoSEQ multiplex PCR; TCRdb keeps only in-frame clonotypes and omits some of them. This table has 50,000 or so clones, roughly 82% appearing once. The sequenced material came from peripheral blood. The receptors derive from a man in his forties with acute or convalescent COVID-19.

V usage is TRBV7-3 and J usage is TRBJ1-1, with TRBD1 identical over 7 bases. From germline, CDR1 is SGHTA and CDR2 FQGTGA. The V segment lost 3 bases and the J segment 1 base; nucleotides outside the gene matches: 5. CDR3 length: 15 residues. The CDR3 is CASSLTAGGNTEAFF. CDR3 in DNA: TGTGCCAGCAGCTTGACTGCAGGGGGGAACACTGAAGCTTTCTTT.

The rearrangement links TRBV19 to TRBJ1-2, with D uncertain. The V gene lost 1 base and the J gene lost 5 bases, with 8 bases spanning the gap. Germline loops: CDR1 LNHDA, CDR2 SQIVND (reference sequence). The length of the CDR3 is 13 residues. The CDR3 nucleotides are TGTGCCAGTAGTATAGCCGAAGCGTATGGCTACACCTTC. It encodes CASSIAEAYGYTF.

The chain joins TRBV7-9 to TRBJ1-1; 9 positions match TRBD1. CDR1 and CDR2 from the germline V gene are SEHNR and FQNEAQ (reference sequence). CDR3 size: 15 residues. After removal of 5 bases from V and 4 bases from J, the junction contained 8 bases not matched to a gene. CDR3 sequence: CASSPTGGRSTEAFF. CDR3 DNA sequence: TGTGCCAGCAGCCCCACAGGGGGCCGCAGCACTGAAGCTTTCTTT.